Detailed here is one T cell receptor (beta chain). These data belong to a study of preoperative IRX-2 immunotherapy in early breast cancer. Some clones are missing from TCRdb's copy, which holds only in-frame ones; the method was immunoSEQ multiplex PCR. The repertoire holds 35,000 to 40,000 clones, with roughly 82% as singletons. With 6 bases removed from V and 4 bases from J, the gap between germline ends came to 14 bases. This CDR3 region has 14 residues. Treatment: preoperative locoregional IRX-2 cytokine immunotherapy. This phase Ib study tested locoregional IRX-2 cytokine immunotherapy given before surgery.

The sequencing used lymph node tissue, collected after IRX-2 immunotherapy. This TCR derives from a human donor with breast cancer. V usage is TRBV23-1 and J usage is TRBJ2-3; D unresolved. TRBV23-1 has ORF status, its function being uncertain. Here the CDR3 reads CASSLDSSPDTQYF. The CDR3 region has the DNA TGCGCCAGCAGCTTGGATTCCAGCCCAGATACGCAGTATTTT.